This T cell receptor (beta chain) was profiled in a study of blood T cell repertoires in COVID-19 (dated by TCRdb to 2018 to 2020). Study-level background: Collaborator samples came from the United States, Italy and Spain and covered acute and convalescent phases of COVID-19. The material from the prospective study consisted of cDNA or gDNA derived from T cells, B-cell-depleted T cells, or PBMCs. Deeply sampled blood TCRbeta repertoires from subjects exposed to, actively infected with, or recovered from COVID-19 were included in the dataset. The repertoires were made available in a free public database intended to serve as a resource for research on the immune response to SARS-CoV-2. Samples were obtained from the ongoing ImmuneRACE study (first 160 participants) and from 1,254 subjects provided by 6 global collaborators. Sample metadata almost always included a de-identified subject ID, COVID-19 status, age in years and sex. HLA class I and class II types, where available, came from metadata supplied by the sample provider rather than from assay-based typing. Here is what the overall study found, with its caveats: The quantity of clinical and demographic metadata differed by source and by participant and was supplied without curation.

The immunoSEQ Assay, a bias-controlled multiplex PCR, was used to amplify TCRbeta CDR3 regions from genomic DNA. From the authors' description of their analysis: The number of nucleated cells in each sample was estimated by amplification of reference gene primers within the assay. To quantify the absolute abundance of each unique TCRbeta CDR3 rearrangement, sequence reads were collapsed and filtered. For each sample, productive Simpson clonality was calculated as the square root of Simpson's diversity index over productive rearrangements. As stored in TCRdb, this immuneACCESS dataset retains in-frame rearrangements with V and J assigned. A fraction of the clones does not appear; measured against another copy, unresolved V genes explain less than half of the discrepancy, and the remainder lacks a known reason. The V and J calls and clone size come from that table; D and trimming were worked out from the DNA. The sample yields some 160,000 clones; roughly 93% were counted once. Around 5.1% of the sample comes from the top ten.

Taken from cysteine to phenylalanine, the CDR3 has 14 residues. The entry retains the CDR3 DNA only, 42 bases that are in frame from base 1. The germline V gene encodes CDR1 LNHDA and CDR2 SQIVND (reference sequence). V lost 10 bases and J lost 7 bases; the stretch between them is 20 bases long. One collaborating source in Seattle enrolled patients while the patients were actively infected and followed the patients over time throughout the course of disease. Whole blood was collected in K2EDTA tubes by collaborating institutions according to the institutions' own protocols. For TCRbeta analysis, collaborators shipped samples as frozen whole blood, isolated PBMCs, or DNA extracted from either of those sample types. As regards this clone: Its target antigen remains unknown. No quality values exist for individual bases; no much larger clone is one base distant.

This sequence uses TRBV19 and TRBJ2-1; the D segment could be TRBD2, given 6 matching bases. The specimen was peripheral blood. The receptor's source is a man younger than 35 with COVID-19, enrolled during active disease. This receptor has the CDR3 CATTAGTSPNEQFF. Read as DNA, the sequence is TGTGCCACCACCGCCGGGACTTCGCCGAATGAGCAGTTCTTC. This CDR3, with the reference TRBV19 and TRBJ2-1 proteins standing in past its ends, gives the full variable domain DGGITQSPKYLFRKEGQNVTLSCEQNLNHDAMYWYRQDPGQGLRLIYYSQIVNDFQKGDIAEGYSVSREKKESFPLTVTSAQKNPTAFYLCATTAGTSPNEQFFGPGTRLTVL.